The 6 T cell receptor beta chains reported below all come from one sample, sequenced in a study of T cell repertoires in aging, cancer and after chemotherapy. Peripheral blood genomic DNA, not sorted cells or RNA, was the template. A mixed TRB-A/B primer pool amplified rearranged TRB by multiplex touch-down PCR. Each CDR3 protein is one row after TCRdb ran MiXCR on the multiplex PCR reads. Of roughly 3,000 distinct CDR3 sequences detected, roughly 54% appear once; the ten largest clones hold approximately 71%. Material: blood. The receptor source for this set is a human donor with a blood cancer.

The V gene is TRBV30, the J gene TRBJ1-6, with 7 positions matching TRBD1. The ends lost 0 bases at V and 7 bases at J; junction bases unmatched: 3. CDR1 GTSNPN and CDR2 SVGIG come from the germline V gene (reference sequence). CDR3 size: 14 residues. The CDR3 region has the DNA TGTGCCTGGAGTGTCGACAGGGTAAATTCACCCCTCCACTTT. It specifies CAWSVDRVNSPLHF.

V is TRBV5-4 and J is TRBJ1-2; the D is unclear. The V end lost 1 base, the J end lost 4 bases, and 14 bases lay between the germline ends. Looked up from germline, CDR1 is SGHNT and CDR2 is YYREEE (reference sequence). CDR3 size: 15 residues. As DNA, the CDR3 is TGTGCCAGCAGCTTGCTCAGGTCACCAGTCTATGGCTACACCTTC. This codes for CASSLLRSPVYGYTF.

CDR3 loop: CSAMGLFNEQFF. The CDR3 bases are TGCAGTGCCATGGGCCTTTTCAATGAGCAGTTCTTC. The V and J genes are TRBV20-1 and TRBJ2-1; unclear D gene. The V gene's germline CDR1 is DFQATT and CDR2 SNEGSKA (reference sequence). Trimming stripped 6 bases from V and 6 bases from J, with 12 bases between. This CDR3 comprises 12 residues.

The chain couples TRBV19 to TRBJ2-3, with 7 bases identical to TRBD2. Germline loops: CDR1 LNHDA, CDR2 SQIVND (reference sequence). The CDR3 spans 15 residues. Trimming took 10 bases from V and 2 from J; bases not matched to a gene: 12. CDR3 sequence: CATLPLGGSTDTQYF. The CDR3 region has the DNA TGTGCCACTCTCCCCCTCGGGGGGTCCACAGATACGCAGTATTTT. Combining the CDR3 with reference TRBV19 and TRBJ2-3 gives the whole variable domain DGGITQSPKYLFRKEGQNVTLSCEQNLNHDAMYWYRQDPGQGLRLIYYSQIVNDFQKGDIAEGYSVSREKKESFPLTVTSAQKNPTAFYLCATLPLGGSTDTQYFGPGTRLTVL.

The V gene is TRBV27, the J gene TRBJ2-1; the D gene is possibly TRBD2 (6 bases). Trimming left V 5 bases short and J 7 bases short, with 9 bases between. The CDR3 runs to 12 residues. Germline CDR1 and CDR2: MNHEY and SMNVEV (reference sequence). The chain's CDR3 is CASSRSGNEQFF. In DNA form, the CDR3 reads TGTGCCAGCAGTCGTAGCGGAAATGAGCAGTTCTTC.

This clonotype was seen a handful of times. J is TRBJ1-5 and V is TRBV19, with 8 bases aligning to TRBD1. Germline lookup yields CDR1 LNHDA and CDR2 SQIVND (reference sequence). This CDR3 contains 14 residues. V lost 6 bases and J lost 0; bases outside the gene matches: 1. This CDR3 reads CASRDRVSNQPQHF. The CDR3 region has the DNA TGTGCCAGTAGGGACAGGGTTAGCAATCAGCCCCAGCATTTT.